This TCR beta chain is from a study of blood T cell repertoires in COVID-19 (dated by TCRdb to 2018 to 2021). General notes on the study: Collaborator samples came from the United States, Italy and Spain and covered acute and convalescent phases of COVID-19. The prospective study material was composed of cDNA or gDNA derived from T cells, B-cell-depleted T cells, or PBMCs. Subjects who had been exposed to COVID-19, were actively infected with it, or had recovered from it provided the deeply sampled blood TCRbeta repertoires that made up the dataset. The repertoires were released in a freely available public database intended as a resource for research on the immune response to SARS-CoV-2. Samples were obtained from the ongoing ImmuneRACE study (first 160 participants) and from some 1,200 subjects provided by 6 global collaborators. A de-identified subject ID, COVID-19 status, age in years and sex were almost always included in the sample metadata. Where HLA class I and class II types were available, the types were taken from metadata supplied by the sample provider, not from assay-based typing. The paper as a whole reports these results and caveats: The quantity of clinical and demographic metadata differed by source and by participant and was supplied without curation.

The cysteine opens and the phenylalanine closes a CDR3 of 16 amino acids. Here the CDR3 DNA is all that survives: 48 bases in frame from base 1. At the junction V is shortened by 3 bases and J by 3 bases; bases outside the gene matches: 8. The germline V gene (reference sequence) yields SGHAT for CDR1 and FQDESV for CDR2. In the prospective study, participants were 18 to 89 years old, resided in under 30 geographic areas of the United States, and were enrolled through a virtual design. In the prospective study, cohorts were assigned on the basis of participant-reported clinical history obtained from a screening survey and a study questionnaire. Exposed participants had been in contact with someone with a PCR-confirmed or clinician-diagnosed COVID-19 case within 2 weeks of study entry. Mobile phlebotomists in the prospective study collected whole blood, serum and a nasopharyngeal or oropharyngeal swab from every participant. Participants in the prospective study had the option to provide additional blood draws and questionnaires over an approximately 2-month period. Before DNA extraction, blood samples from the prospective study were shipped at room temperature or frozen.

TCRbeta CDR3 regions were amplified from genomic DNA using the immunoSEQ Assay, a bias-controlled multiplex PCR. Per the authors' processing: Within the assay, amplification of reference gene primers was used to estimate how many nucleated cells each sample contained. To quantify the absolute abundance of each unique TCRbeta CDR3 rearrangement, sequence reads were collapsed and filtered. For each sample, productive Simpson clonality was calculated by taking the square root of Simpson's diversity index across productive rearrangements. Here the immuneACCESS table is served through TCRdb, limited to in-frame sequences with V and J called. Missing clones are a known gap in these copies; in checked studies unresolved V genes cover under half, and the rest lacks a known reason. The D gene and trimming were derived from the DNA, and the V and J assignments and clone size from that table. The sample table contains about 280,000 clones; only one count was recorded for roughly four fifths of them. The ten largest clones represent 4.5% to 6% of the sample.

Comment on this clone: The antigen it recognizes is unknown. Base qualities were left out, and no much larger clone turns up one base away.

Sequenced material: PBMCs or T cells enriched from blood (not recorded which). The chain employs TRBV11-1 and TRBJ2-7; 10 junctional bases match TRBD2. This TCR derives from a man aged 40-49 years who had been exposed to COVID-19. The CDR3 here reads CASSFASGRQIYEQYF. The nucleotide sequence is given as TGTGCCAGCAGCTTTGCTAGCGGGAGACAGATCTACGAGCAGTACTTC.